This TCR beta chain was found in a study of blood T cell repertoires in COVID-19. Study at large: Specimens from acute and convalescent COVID-19 originated in the United States, Italy and Spain. Sources were T cells, B-cell-depleted T cells, or PBMCs; the material itself was cDNA or gDNA.

Only in-frame clones appear in the TCRdb table, and some are missing; sequencing was by immunoSEQ multiplex PCR. The repertoire holds some 90,000 clones, with more than 80% as singletons. Germline V gene lookup returns CDR1 MDHEN and CDR2 SYDVKM. The CDR3 loop spans 16 amino acids. V was clipped by 3 bases and J by 1 base, with 13 bases between them. The clonotype was recovered from a man in his fifties with COVID-19, enrolled during active disease. The chain carries TRBV28 and TRBJ1-5, with D hard to call. The sequencing input was peripheral blood. CDR3 loop: CASSFFSRRSNQPQHF. CDR3 in DNA: TGTGCCAGCAGTTTTTTTTCACGTCGGAGCAATCAGCCCCAGCATTTT.